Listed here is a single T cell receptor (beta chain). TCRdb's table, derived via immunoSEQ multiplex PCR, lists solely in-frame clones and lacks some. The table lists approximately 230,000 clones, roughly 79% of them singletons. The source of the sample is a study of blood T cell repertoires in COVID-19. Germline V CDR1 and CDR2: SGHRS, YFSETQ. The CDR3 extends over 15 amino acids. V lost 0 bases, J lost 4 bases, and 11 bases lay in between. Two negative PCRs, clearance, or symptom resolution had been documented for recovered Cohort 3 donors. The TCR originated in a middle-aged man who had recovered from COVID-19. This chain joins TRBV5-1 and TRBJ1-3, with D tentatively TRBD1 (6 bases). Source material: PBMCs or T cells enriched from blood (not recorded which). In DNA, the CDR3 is TGCGCCAGCAGCTTGGGGCCGGGGGGCGGAAACACCATATATTTT. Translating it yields CASSLGPGGGNTIYF.